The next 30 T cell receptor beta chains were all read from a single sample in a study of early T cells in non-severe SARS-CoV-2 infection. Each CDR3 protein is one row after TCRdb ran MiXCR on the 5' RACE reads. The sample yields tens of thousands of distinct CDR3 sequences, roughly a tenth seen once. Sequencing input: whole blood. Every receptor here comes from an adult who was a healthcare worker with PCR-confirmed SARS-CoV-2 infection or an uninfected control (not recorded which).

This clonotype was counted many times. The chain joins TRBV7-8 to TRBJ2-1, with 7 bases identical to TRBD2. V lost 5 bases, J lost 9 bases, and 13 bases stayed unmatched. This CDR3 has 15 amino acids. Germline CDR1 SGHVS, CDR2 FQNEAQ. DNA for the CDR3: TGTGCCAGCAGCCAGTGGGCAATGACTAGCTCTGAGCAGTTCTTC. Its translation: CASSQWAMTSSEQFF.

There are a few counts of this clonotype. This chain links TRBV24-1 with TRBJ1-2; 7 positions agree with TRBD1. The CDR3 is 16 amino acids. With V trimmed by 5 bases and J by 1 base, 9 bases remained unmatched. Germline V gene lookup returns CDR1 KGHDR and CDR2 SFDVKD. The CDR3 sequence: CATSGGQANLNYGYTF. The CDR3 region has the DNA TGTGCCACCAGTGGCGGACAGGCCAACCTTAACTATGGCTACACCTTC.

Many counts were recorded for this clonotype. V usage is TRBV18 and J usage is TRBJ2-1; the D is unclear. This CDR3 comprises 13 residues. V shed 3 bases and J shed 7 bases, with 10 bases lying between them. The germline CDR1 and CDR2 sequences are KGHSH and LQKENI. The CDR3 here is CASSPIQKNEQFF. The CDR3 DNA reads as TGTGCCAGCTCACCGATACAGAAAAATGAGCAGTTCTTC.

DNA for the CDR3: TGTGCCAGCAGTGGCTACACCTACGAGCAGTACTTC. This encodes CASSGYTYEQYF. The chain carries TRBV2 and TRBJ2-7; D unclear. The V and J ends lost 4 bases and 2 bases respectively, with 6 bases between them. This CDR3 spans 12 amino acids. Germline CDR1 is SNHLY and CDR2 is FYNNEI.

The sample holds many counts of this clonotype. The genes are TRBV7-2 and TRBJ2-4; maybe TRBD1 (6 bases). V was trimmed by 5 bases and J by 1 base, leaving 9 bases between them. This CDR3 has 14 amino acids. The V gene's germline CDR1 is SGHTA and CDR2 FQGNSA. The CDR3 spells CASSPDRAKNIQYF. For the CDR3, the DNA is TGTGCCAGCAGCCCCGACAGGGCCAAAAACATTCAGTACTTC.

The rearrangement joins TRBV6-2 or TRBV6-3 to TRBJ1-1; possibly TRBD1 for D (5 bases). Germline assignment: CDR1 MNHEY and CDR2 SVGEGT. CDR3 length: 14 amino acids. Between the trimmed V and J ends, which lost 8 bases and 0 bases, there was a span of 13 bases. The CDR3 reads CASASWGLNTEAFF. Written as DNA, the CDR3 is TGTGCCAGCGCTTCATGGGGCCTGAACACTGAAGCTTTCTTT.

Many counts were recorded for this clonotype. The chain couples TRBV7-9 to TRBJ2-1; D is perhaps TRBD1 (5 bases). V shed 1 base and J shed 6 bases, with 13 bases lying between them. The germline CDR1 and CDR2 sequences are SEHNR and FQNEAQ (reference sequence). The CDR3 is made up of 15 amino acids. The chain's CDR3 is CASSLEGKGANEQFF. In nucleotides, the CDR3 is TGTGCCAGCAGCTTAGAAGGGAAAGGGGCCAATGAGCAGTTCTTC.

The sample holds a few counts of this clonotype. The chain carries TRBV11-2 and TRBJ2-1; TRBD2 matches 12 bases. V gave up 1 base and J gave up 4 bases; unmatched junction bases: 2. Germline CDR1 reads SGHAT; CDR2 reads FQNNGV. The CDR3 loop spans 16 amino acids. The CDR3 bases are TGTGCCAGCAGCTTAGGACTAGCGGGAGCTTACAATGAGCAGTTCTTC. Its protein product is CASSLGLAGAYNEQFF.

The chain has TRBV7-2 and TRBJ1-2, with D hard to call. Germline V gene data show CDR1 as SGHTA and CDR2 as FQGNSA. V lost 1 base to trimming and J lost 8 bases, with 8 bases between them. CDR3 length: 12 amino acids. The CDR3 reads CASSLGVIGYTF. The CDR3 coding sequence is TGTGCCAGCAGCTTAGGGGTGATCGGCTACACCTTC.

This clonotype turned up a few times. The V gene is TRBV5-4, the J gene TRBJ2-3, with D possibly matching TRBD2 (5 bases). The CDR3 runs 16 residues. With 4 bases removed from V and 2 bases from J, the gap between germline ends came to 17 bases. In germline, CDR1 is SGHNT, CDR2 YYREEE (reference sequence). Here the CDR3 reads CASSPLAATNTDTQYF. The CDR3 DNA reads TGTGCCAGCAGCCCCCTAGCAGCAACAAACACAGATACGCAGTATTTT.

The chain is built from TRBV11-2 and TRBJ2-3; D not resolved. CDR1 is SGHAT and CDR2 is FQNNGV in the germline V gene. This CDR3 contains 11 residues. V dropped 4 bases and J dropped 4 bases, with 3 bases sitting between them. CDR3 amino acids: CASSSPDTQYF. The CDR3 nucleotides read TGTGCCAGCAGCTCACCAGATACGCAGTATTTT. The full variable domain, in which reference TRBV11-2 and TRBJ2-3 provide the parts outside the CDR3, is EAGVAQSPRYKIIEKRQSVAFWCNPISGHATLYWYQQILGQGPKLLIQFQNNGVVDDSQLPKDRFSAERLKGVDSTLKIQPAKLEDSAVYLCASSSPDTQYFGPGTRLTVL.

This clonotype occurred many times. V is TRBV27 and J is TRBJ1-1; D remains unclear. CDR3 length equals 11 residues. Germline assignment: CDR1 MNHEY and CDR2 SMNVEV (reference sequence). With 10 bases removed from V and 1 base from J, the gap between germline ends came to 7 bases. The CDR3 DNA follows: TGTGCCACCGGGCCGAACACTGAAGCTTTCTTT. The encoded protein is CATGPNTEAFF.

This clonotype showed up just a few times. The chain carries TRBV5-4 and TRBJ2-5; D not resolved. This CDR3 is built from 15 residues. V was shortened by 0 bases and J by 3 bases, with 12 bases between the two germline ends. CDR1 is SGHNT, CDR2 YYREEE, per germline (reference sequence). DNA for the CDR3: TGTGCCAGCAGCTTGGCTACCGGCACAAAAGAGACCCAGTACTTC. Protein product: CASSLATGTKETQYF.

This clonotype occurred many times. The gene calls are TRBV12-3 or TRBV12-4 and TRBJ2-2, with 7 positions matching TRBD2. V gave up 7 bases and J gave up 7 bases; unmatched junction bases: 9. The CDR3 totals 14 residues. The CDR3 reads CASTPGLEVGELFF. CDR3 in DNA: TGTGCCAGCACCCCCGGACTAGAGGTCGGGGAGCTGTTTTTT.

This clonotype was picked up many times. As DNA, the CDR3 is TGTGCCAGCAGCTTAGTGGCAGGGGGACTTGCCCCCTACGAGCAGTACTTC. This encodes CASSLVAGGLAPYEQYF. The rearrangement joins TRBV11-2 to TRBJ2-7; possibly TRBD1 for D (7 bases). Looked up from germline, CDR1 is SGHAT and CDR2 is FQNNGV. V lost 1 base and J 2 bases, leaving 18 bases between the germline ends. This CDR3 is built from 17 residues.

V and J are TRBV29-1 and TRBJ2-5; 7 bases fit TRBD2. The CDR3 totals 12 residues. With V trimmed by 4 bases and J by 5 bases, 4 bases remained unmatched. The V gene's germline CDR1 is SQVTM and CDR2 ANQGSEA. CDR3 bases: TGCAGCGTTGTAGTAGCGGGCGAGACCCAGTACTTC. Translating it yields CSVVVAGETQYF.

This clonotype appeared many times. CDR3 coding DNA: TGTGCCAGCAGTGAGAATCCTTCATACGAGCAGTACTTC. Translation gives CASSENPSYEQYF. The rearrangement links TRBV2 to TRBJ2-7; D ambiguous. Between the trimmed V and J ends, which lost 3 bases and 4 bases, there was a span of 10 bases. Germline V gives CDR1 SNHLY, CDR2 FYNNEI. The CDR3 spans 13 residues.

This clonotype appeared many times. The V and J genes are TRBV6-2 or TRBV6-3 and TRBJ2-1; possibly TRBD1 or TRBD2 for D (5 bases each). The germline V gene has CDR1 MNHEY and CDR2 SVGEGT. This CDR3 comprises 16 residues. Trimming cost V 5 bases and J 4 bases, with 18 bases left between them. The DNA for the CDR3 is TGTGCCAGCAGTCCCCGGGGCATGGACCCTTACAATGAGCAGTTCTTC. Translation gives CASSPRGMDPYNEQFF.

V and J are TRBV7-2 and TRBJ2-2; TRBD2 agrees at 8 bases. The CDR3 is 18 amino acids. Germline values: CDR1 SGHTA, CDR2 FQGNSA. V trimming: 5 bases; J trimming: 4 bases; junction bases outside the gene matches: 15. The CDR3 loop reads CASSPEGSGSKGTGELFF. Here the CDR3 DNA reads TGTGCCAGCAGCCCGGAGGGGAGCGGGAGTAAGGGCACCGGGGAGCTGTTTTTT. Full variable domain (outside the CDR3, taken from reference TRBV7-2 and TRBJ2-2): GAGVSQSPSNKVTEKGKDVELRCDPISGHTALYWYRQSLGQGLEFLIYFQGNSAPDKSGLPSDRFSAERTGGSVSTLTIQRTQQEDSAVYLCASSPEGSGSKGTGELFFGEGSRLTVL.

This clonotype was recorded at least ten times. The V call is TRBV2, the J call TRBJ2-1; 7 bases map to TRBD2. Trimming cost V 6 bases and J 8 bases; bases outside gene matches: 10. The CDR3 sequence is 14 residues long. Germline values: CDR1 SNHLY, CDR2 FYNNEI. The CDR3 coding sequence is TGTGCCAGCAGCCCTGGCGGGAGTAAGTATGAGCAGTTCTTC. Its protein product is CASSPGGSKYEQFF. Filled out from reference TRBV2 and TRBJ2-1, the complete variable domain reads EPEVTQTPSHQVTQMGQEVILRCVPISNHLYFYWYRQILGQKVEFLVSFYNNEISEKSEIFDDQFSVERPDGSNFTLKIRSTKLEDSAMYFCASSPGGSKYEQFFGPGTRLTVL.

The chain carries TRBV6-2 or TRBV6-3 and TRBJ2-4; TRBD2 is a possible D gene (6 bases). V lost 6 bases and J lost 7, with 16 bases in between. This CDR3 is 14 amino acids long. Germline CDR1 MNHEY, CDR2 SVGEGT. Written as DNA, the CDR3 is TGTGCCAGCAGCCCAGCGGGTACTCGGAACATTCAGTACTTC. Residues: CASSPAGTRNIQYF.

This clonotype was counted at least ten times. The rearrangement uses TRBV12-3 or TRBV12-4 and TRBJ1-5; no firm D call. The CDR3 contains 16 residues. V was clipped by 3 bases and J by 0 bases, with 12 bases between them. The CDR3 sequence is CASSLGTANSNQPQHF. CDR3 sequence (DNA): TGTGCCAGCAGTTTGGGCACTGCCAATAGCAATCAGCCCCAGCATTTT.

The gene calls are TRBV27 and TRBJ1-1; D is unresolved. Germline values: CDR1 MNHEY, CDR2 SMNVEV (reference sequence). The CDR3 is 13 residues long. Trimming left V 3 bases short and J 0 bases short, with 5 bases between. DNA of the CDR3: TGTGCCAGCAGTTTTGTTGTGAACACTGAAGCTTTCTTT. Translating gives CASSFVVNTEAFF.

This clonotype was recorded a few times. CDR3 protein: CASSLGWQTEETQYF. In DNA form, the CDR3 reads TGTGCCAGCAGCTTAGGCTGGCAGACCGAAGAGACCCAGTACTTC. This rearrangement joins TRBV11-2 to TRBJ2-5; D uncertain. The V and J ends lost 1 base and 3 bases respectively, with 12 bases between them. The germline V gene has CDR1 SGHAT and CDR2 FQNNGV. CDR3 length: 15 amino acids.

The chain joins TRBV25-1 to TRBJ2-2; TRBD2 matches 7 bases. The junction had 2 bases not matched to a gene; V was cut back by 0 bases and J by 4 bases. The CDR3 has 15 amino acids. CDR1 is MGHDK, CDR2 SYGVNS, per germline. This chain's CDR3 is CASSEYGGSTGELFF. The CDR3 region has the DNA TGTGCCAGCAGTGAATACGGCGGGAGCACCGGGGAGCTGTTTTTT. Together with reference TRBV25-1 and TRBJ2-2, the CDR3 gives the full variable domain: EADIYQTPRYLVIGTGKKITLECSQTMGHDKMYWYQQDPGMELHLIHYSYGVNSTEKGDLSSESTVSRIRTEHFPLTLESARPSHTSQYLCASSEYGGSTGELFFGEGSRLTVL.

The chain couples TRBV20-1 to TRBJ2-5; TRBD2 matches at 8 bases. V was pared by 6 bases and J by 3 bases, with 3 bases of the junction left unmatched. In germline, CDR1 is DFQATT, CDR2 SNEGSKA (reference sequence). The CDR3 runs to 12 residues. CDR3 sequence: CSASGGEETQYF. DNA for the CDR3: TGCAGTGCGTCGGGGGGGGAAGAGACCCAGTACTTC.

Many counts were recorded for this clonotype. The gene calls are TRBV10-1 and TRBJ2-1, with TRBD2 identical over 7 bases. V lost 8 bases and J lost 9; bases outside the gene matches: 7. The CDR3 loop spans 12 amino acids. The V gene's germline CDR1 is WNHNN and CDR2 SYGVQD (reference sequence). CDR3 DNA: TGCGCCAGCTGTAGCGGGCCGAGTGAGCAGTTCTTC. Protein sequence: CASCSGPSEQFF.

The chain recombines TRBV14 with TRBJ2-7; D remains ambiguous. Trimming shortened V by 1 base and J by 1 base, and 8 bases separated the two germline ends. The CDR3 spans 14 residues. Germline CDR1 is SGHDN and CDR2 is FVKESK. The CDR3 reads CASSQVTGSYEQYF. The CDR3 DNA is TGTGCCAGCAGCCAAGTTACTGGGTCCTACGAGCAGTACTTC.

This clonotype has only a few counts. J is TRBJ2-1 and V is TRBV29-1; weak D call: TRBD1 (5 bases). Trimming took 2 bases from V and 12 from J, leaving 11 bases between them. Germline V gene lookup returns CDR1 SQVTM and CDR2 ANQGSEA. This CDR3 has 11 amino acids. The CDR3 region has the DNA TGCAGCGTTGAAAACTGGCAGGGGCAGTTCTTC. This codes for CSVENWQGQFF.

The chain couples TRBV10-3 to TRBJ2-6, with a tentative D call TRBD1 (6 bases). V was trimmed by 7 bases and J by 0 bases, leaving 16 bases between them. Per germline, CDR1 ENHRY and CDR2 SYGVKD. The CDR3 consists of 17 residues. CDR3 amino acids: CAINPGQGSSGANVLTF. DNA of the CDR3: TGTGCCATCAACCCCGGGCAGGGGTCCTCTGGGGCCAACGTCCTGACTTTC.